This T cell receptor (beta chain) appears in the sequencing data of a study of blood T cells in healthy people across ages. Study-wide background: Template switching captured about one barcoded beta molecule per two T cells. Notes on the study in general: The CMV status of each donor remained undetermined, and this could have confounded shifts in expanded clonotypes.

V trimming: 6 bases; J trimming: 4 bases; junction bases outside the gene matches: 17. Germline lookup yields CDR1 SEHNR and CDR2 FQNEAQ (reference sequence). The CDR3 loop spans 19 amino acids. Notes on this clonotype: Its target is unknown.

Sample-barcoded 5' priming and a J-beta primer mix drove a second PCR of roughly 6 to 12 cycles. One entry per CDR3 protein, called by TCRdb with MiXCR from the 5' RACE reads. The sample has about 570,000 distinct CDR3 sequences, about 27% seen once. These sequences were also reported in another study, on T cells of mothers and their children. According to that study: Slightly higher overlap, not significant, was seen in related mother-child pairs than in unrelated pairs.

The source of this sequence is a boy under 10 years old in good health. Input material: blood. The genes are TRBV7-9 and TRBJ2-3; 12 bases align to TRBD2. The CDR3 nucleotides read TGTGCCAGCAGGGGGGAGTCCGGACTAGCGGGAAGGTCCGCAGATACGCAGTATTTT. Amino acids: CASRGESGLAGRSADTQYF.